This is a list of T cell receptor beta chains from one sample in a study of response to subunit inactivated influenza vaccine. TCRdb reanalysed the RT-PCR reads using MiXCR and keeps one entry per CDR3 protein. Of a few hundred thousand distinct CDR3 sequences in the sample, around 15% were seen once. The sample here was PBMCs from blood, taken less than 13 days after vaccination. All receptors come from a man aged 45 to 65 who received an inactivated influenza vaccine. Each CDR3 is given with its conserved first and last residue. The D gene is left open where the match is weak. Some rows have no size entry. The others give once, few or many, or a class for an expanded clone.

d_call clone_size j_call v_call cdr3_aa cdr3_nt
NA few TRBJ2-3 TRBV10-3 CAISRLQGSLADTQYF TGTGCCATCAGCCGATTACAGGGAAGTTTGGCAGATACGCAGTATTTT
TRBD2 few TRBJ2-7 TRBV24-1 CATSDGTSGGTYEQYF TGTGCCACCAGTGATGGGACTAGCGGGGGAACCTACGAGCAGTACTTC
TRBD2 few TRBJ2-3 TRBV11-2 CASSYTRLAGGVDTQYF TGTGCCAGCAGCTACACCCGACTAGCGGGAGGAGTGGATACGCAGTATTTT
NA few TRBJ1-1 TRBV7-9 CASSLGFRVAEAFF TGTGCCAGCAGCTTAGGATTCAGGGTGGCTGAAGCTTTCTTT
NA NA TRBJ2-7 TRBV27 CASRSRGASYEQYF TGTGCCAGCAGATCCCGAGGGGCGTCCTACGAGCAGTACTTC
NA few TRBJ1-6 TRBV10-3 CAISESRAGNSPLHF TGTGCCATCAGTGAGTCTAGGGCGGGCAATTCACCCCTCCACTTT
TRBD1 NA TRBJ2-5 TRBV20-1 CSVVQGMEETQYF TGCAGTGTCGTACAGGGGATGGAGGAGACCCAGTACTTC
NA NA TRBJ1-1 TRBV10-3 CAISGTLMNTEAFF TGTGCCATCAGTGGGACACTTATGAACACTGAAGCTTTCTTT
TRBD1 NA TRBJ2-7 TRBV7-6 CASSQQTGGLSYEQYF TGTGCCAGCAGCCAACAGACAGGGGGGCTCTCCTACGAGCAGTACTTC
TRBD1 NA TRBJ2-7 TRBV7-2 CASSLSGTGLCHYEQYF TGTGCCAGCAGCTTATCAGGGACAGGGTTGTGTCACTACGAGCAGTACTTC
TRBD2 NA TRBJ2-5 TRBV5-1 CASSLALAGSQETQYF TGCGCCAGCAGCTTGGCTCTAGCGGGGAGCCAAGAGACCCAGTACTTC
TRBD2 NA TRBJ2-1 TRBV25-1 CASRVGTSGSEQFF TGTGCCAGCCGTGTAGGGACTAGCGGGAGTGAGCAGTTCTTC
NA many TRBJ2-4 TRBV5-1 CASRDPRRKNIQYF TGCGCCAGCAGGGATCCGCGTCGGAAAAACATTCAGTACTTC
NA NA TRBJ2-1 TRBV10-3 CAISDPDLGYNEQFF TGTGCCATCAGTGACCCCGACTTGGGCTACAATGAGCAGTTCTTC
TRBD1 few TRBJ2-5 TRBV4-2 CASSHAGTGGRKTQYF TGTGCCAGCAGCCATGCCGGGACAGGGGGCCGAAAGACCCAGTACTTC
TRBD1 NA TRBJ2-1 TRBV4-3 CASSPRQGNEQFF TGCGCCAGCAGCCCTAGACAGGGTAATGAGCAGTTCTTC
NA few TRBJ2-5 TRBV6-1 CASKWASQETQYF TGTGCCAGCAAATGGGCCTCCCAAGAGACCCAGTACTTC
TRBD2 few TRBJ2-3 TRBV24-1 CATSDFTSGSTDTQYF TGTGCCACCAGTGATTTTACTAGCGGGAGTACAGATACGCAGTATTTT
NA few TRBJ2-3 TRBV20-1 CSARRGGDTQYF TGCAGTGCTAGACGGGGTGGCGATACGCAGTATTTT
TRBD2 NA TRBJ2-1 TRBV24-1 CATCGSAGNEQFF TGTGCCACCTGCGGGAGTGCGGGCAATGAGCAGTTCTTC
TRBD2 NA TRBJ2-2 TRBV5-4 CASSTSGRASNGELFF TGTGCCAGCAGCACTAGCGGGAGGGCCAGTAACGGGGAGCTGTTTTTT
NA many TRBJ2-2 TRBV29-1 CSFRYTGELFF TGCAGCTTTCGGTACACCGGGGAGCTGTTTTTT
NA few TRBJ2-7 TRBV27 CATARQGLLYEQYF TGTGCCACCGCTAGACAGGGACTACTCTACGAGCAGTACTTC
NA few TRBJ1-2 TRBV6-5 CASSYSPLGGYGYTF TGTGCCAGCAGTTACTCCCCATTAGGGGGCTATGGCTACACCTTC
NA few TRBJ2-7 TRBV20-1 CSARAPGVTYEQYF TGCAGTGCTAGAGCTCCCGGGGTTACCTACGAGCAGTACTTC
NA few TRBJ1-6 TRBV5-4 CASSHRENSPLHF TGTGCCAGCAGCCACAGGGAGAATTCACCCCTCCACTTT
TRBD2 few TRBJ2-7 TRBV12-3/TRBV12-4 CASSYNSGRFANEQYF TGTGCCAGCAGCTACAATAGCGGGAGGTTTGCTAACGAGCAGTACTTC
NA few TRBJ2-1 TRBV12-3/TRBV12-4 CASSLLMGNNEQFF TGTGCCAGCAGTTTATTGATGGGAAACAATGAGCAGTTCTTC
NA many TRBJ1-5 TRBV7-2 CASSSDIGRNQPQHF TGTGCCAGCAGCTCGGACATAGGGCGCAATCAGCCCCAGCATTTT
NA few TRBJ1-6 TRBV20-1 CSAPFWGPGNSPLHF TGCAGTGCTCCTTTCTGGGGGCCCGGTAATTCACCCCTCCACTTT
TRBD2 NA TRBJ2-4 TRBV12-3/TRBV12-4 CASSLGGAGKDIQYF TGTGCCAGCAGTTTAGGGGGAGCGGGGAAGGACATTCAGTACTTC
NA many TRBJ2-1 TRBV3-1 CASSQDFPSSYNEQFF TGTGCCAGCAGCCAAGATTTCCCTAGCTCCTACAATGAGCAGTTCTTC
NA few TRBJ2-2 TRBV7-8 CASSYNPAGTGELFF TGTGCCAGCAGTTATAACCCAGCCGGGACCGGGGAGCTGTTTTTT
NA few TRBJ1-2 TRBV7-2 CASSLEDGKYGYTF TGTGCCAGCAGCTTAGAGGACGGGAAATATGGCTACACCTTC
TRBD2 few TRBJ2-5 TRBV12-3/TRBV12-4 CASSPPTSGETQYF TGTGCCAGCAGTCCACCCACTAGCGGAGAGACCCAGTACTTC
TRBD2 NA TRBJ2-5 TRBV28 CASKWREGQETQYF TGTGCCAGCAAATGGAGGGAGGGCCAAGAGACCCAGTACTTC
TRBD1 NA TRBJ2-5 TRBV15 CATSRKGQVLKETQYF TGTGCCACCAGCAGAAAGGGACAGGTCCTCAAAGAGACCCAGTACTTC
NA many TRBJ2-7 TRBV5-1 CASSLAGTHYEQYF TGCGCCAGCAGCTTGGCCGGGACTCACTACGAGCAGTACTTC
NA many TRBJ2-7 TRBV7-2 CASSVYIDEQYF TGTGCCAGCAGCGTATACATTGACGAGCAGTACTTC
NA few TRBJ2-2 TRBV9 CASSVSGSLTGELFF TGTGCCAGCAGCGTAAGTGGGAGCCTCACCGGGGAGCTGTTTTTT
NA NA TRBJ2-7 TRBV7-2 CASSKGTHSYEQYF TGTGCCAGCAGCAAAGGAACTCACTCCTACGAGCAGTACTTC
NA NA TRBJ2-1 TRBV6-5 CASSSERTSSYNEQFF TGTGCCAGCAGTTCGGAGAGGACGAGCTCCTACAATGAGCAGTTCTTC
TRBD1 NA TRBJ2-7 TRBV25-1 CASSGADRGVTYEQYF TGTGCCAGCAGTGGGGCCGACAGGGGGGTAACCTACGAGCAGTACTTC
NA NA TRBJ2-2 TRBV30 CAWSEGGSGELFF TGTGCCTGGAGTGAGGGGGGCAGCGGGGAGCTGTTTTTT
TRBD2 NA TRBJ2-2 TRBV28 CASSLAGDNTGELFF TGTGCCAGCAGTTTAGCGGGGGACAACACCGGGGAGCTGTTTTTT
NA few TRBJ2-1 TRBV2 CASTQDRTPYNEQFF TGTGCCAGCACCCAGGATCGGACTCCCTACAATGAGCAGTTCTTC
NA few TRBJ1-2 TRBV28 CASSLGSADYGYTF TGTGCCAGCAGTTTAGGCTCGGCGGACTATGGCTACACCTTC